The sequence of this TCR beta chain was determined in a study of T-cell reconstitution after alpha-beta-depleted transplantation in children (dated by TCRdb to the mid-2010s). Some background on the complete study: Using TCR repertoire profiling, the study quantitatively followed how T-cell immune reconstitution unfolded in children after TCRalphabeta/CD19-depleted allogeneic hematopoietic cell transplantation.

The sample's treatment or condition label is to be understood as: allogeneic hematopoietic cell transplantation with graft depleted of TCRalphabeta T cells and CD19 B cells. The children who served as transplant recipients had been given grafts of TCRalphabeta/CD19-depleted allogeneic hematopoietic cells. Library preparation employed PCR. This sample was sequenced with an Illumina HiSeq 2500. TCR libraries were prepared with molecular barcoding, using unique molecular identifiers to normalize TCRbeta repertoire quantification. TCRdb trimmed public reads at Q25 via fastp, called clones via MiXCR and kept in-frame beta chains. Every entry covers one CDR3 protein and lists the most common genes and DNA from its rows. Across this sample there are fewer than 450,000 distinct CDR3 sequences, with about 16% seen only once. The ten largest clonotypes hold about 41% of the sample. The paper as a whole reports these results and caveats: About two months after transplant, the apparently early recovery of alphabetaT-cell counts reportedly depended on just several hundred clones that had expanded rapidly and came from non-depleted graft cells. The high TCRbeta diversity at day 60 in some patients was ascribed to recipient T cells and intrathymic progenitors that had survived conditioning. Hyperexpanded clone frequencies declined over subsequent months; after one year, T-cell counts and TCRbeta diversity were mostly attributed to newly produced T cells.

This clonotype was detected ten times or more. Its binding antigen is unknown. The sample holds no much larger clone one base away, and base qualities are not on file. Here the sequenced sample was PBMCs, mostly from graft donor cells, taken 360 days after TCRalphabeta/CD19-depleted stem cell transplant. The receptor's source is a male patient aged 2-15 years who had a stem cell transplant for acute lymphoblastic leukemia, so the T cells may come from the graft donor.

CDR3 sequence: CASSFRHAWAYEQYF. The sequenced DNA: TGTGCCAGCAGTTTCAGACACGCCTGGGCCTACGAGCAGTACTTC. The chain employs TRBV28 and TRBJ2-7, with the identity of the D gene unclear. Measured from the cysteine to the phenylalanine, the CDR3 is 15 residues long. The DNA shown is the 45-base CDR3, in frame from base 1. Relative to germline, V is 3 bases shorter and J is 2 bases shorter, with 14 bases between their ends. Looking up the germline V gene yields CDR1 MDHEN and CDR2 SYDVKM.